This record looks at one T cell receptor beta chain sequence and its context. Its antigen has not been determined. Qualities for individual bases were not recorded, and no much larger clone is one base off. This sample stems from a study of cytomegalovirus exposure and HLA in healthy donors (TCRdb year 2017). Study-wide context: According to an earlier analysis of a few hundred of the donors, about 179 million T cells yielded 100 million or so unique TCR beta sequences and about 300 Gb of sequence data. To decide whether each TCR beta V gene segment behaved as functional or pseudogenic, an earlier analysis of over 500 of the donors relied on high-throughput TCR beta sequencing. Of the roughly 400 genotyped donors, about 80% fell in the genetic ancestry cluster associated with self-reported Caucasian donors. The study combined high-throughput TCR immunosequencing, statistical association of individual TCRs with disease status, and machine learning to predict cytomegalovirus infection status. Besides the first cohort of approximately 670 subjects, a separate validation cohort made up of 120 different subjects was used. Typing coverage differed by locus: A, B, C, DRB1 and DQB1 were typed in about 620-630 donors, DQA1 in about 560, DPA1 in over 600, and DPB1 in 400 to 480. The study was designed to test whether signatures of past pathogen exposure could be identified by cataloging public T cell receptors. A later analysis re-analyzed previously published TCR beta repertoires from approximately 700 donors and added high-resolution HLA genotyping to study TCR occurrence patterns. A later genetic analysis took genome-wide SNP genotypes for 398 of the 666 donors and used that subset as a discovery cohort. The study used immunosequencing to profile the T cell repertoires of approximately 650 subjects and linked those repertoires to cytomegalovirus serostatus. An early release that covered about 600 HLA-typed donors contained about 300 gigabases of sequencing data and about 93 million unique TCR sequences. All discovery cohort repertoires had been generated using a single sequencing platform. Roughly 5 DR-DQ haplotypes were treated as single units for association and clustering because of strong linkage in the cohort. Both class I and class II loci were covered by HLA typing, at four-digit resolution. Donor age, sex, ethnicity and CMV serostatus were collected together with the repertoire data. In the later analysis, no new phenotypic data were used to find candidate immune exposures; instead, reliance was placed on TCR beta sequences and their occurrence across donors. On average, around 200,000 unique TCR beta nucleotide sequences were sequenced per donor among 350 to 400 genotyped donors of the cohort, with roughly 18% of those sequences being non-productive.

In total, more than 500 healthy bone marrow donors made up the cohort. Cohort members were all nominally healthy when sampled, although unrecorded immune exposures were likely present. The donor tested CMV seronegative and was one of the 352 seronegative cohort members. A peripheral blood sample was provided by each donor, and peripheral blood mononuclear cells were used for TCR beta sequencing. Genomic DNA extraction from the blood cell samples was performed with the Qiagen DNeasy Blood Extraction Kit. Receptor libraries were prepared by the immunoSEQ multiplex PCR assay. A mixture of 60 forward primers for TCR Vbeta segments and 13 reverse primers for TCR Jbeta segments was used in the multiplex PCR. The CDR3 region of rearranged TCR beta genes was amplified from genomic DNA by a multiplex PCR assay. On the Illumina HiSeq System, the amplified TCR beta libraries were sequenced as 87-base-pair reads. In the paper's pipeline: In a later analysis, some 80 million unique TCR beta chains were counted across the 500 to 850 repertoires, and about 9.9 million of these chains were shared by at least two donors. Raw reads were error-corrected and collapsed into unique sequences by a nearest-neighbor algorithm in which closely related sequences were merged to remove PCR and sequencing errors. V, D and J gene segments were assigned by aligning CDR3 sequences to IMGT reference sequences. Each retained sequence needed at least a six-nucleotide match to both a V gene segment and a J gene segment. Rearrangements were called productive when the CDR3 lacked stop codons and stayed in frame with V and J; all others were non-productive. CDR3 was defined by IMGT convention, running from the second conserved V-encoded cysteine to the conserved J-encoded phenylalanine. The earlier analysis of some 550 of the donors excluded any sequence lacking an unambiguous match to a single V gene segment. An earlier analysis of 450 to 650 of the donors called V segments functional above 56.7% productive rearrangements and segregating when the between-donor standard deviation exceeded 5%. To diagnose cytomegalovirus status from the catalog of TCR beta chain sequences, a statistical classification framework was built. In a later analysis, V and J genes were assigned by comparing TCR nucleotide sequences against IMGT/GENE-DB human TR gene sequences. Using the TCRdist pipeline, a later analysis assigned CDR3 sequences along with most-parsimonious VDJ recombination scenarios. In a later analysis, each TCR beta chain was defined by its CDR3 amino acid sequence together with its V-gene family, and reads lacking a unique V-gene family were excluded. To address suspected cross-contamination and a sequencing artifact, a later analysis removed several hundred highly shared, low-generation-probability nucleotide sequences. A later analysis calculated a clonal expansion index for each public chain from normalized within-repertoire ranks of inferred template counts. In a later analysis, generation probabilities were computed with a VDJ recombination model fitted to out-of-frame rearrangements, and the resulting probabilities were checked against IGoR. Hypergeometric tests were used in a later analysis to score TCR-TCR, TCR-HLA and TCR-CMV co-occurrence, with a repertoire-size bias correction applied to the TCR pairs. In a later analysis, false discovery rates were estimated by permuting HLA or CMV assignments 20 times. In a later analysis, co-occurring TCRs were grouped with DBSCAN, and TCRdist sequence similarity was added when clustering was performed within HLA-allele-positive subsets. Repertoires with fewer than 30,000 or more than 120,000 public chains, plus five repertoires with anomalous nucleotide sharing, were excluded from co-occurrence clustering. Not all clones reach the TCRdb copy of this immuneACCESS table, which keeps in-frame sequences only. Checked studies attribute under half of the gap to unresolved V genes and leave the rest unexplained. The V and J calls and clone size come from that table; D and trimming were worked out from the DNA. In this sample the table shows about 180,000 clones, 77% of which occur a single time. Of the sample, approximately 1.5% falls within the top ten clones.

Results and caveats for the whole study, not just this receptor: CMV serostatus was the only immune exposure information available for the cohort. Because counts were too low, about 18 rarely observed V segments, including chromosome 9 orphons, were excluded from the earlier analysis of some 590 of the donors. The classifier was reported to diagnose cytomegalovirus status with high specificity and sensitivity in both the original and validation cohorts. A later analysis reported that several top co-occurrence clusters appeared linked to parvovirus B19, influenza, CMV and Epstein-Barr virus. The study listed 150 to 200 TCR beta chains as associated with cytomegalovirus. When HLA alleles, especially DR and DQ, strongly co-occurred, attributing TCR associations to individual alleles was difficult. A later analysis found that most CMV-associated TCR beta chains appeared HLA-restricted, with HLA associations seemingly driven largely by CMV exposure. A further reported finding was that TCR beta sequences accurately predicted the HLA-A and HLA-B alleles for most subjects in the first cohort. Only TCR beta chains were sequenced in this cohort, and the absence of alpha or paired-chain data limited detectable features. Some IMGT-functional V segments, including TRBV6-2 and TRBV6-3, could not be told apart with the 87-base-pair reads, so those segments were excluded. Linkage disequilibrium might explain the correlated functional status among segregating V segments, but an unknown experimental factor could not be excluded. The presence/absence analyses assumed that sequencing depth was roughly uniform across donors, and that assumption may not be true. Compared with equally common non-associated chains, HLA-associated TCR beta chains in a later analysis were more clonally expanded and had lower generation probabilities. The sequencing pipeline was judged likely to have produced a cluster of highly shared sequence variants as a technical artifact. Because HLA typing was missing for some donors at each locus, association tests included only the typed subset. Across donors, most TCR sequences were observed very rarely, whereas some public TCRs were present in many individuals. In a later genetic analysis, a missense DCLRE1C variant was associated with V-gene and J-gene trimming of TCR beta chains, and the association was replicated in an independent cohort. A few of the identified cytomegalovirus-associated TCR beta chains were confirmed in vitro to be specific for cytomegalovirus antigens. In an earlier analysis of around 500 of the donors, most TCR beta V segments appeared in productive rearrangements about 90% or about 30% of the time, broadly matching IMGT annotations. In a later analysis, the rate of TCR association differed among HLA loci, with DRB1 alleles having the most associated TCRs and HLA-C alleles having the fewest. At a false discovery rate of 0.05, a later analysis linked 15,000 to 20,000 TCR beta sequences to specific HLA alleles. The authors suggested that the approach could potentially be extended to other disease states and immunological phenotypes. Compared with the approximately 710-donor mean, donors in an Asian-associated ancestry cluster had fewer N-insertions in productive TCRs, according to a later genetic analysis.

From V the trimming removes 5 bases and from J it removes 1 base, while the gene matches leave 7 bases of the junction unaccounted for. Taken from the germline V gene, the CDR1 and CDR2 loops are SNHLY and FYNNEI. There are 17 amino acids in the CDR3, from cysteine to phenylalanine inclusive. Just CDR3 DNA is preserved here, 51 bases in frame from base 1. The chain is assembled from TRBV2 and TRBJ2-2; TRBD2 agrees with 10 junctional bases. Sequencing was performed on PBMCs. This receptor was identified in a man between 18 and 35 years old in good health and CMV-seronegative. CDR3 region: CASSTPTSGVNTGELFF. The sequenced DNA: TGTGCCAGCAGTACCCCCACTAGCGGGGTGAACACCGGGGAGCTGTTTTTT.